This T cell receptor beta chain was captured in a study of T cell responses to AZD1222 COVID-19 vaccine. V shed 4 bases and J 0 bases; nucleotides not matched to a gene: 3. This CDR3 is 15 amino acids long. The germline CDR1 and CDR2 sequences are SGDLS and YYNGEE. Turning to this clone: The antigen is undetermined.

Points from the study as a whole: The breadth and depth of Spike-specific TCRs increased once two AZD1222 doses had been given.

Libraries were prepared by immunoSEQ multiplex PCR; TCRdb keeps only in-frame clonotypes and omits some of them. The sample lists around 73,000 clones; approximately 92% were seen once. The V gene is TRBV9, the J gene TRBJ1-5; 8 nucleotides align to TRBD1. The specimen was peripheral blood, collected 28 days after the second AZD1222 dose. The sequence was collected from an adult who received the AZD1222 COVID-19 vaccine. In DNA form, the CDR3 reads TGTGCCAGCAGCCCCCAGGGGGCTAGCAATCAGCCCCAGCATTTT. It codes for CASSPQGASNQPQHF.